What follows describes a single T cell receptor (beta chain). Trimming shortened V by 5 bases and J by 1 base, and 8 bases separated the two germline ends. Germline assignment: CDR1 SEHNR and CDR2 FQNEAQ (reference sequence). The CDR3 runs to 14 residues. The sample is drawn from a study of T cells after yellow fever vaccination. Each CDR3 protein gets one entry after TCRdb re-called the 5' RACE reads with MiXCR. The data show 550,000 to 750,000 distinct CDR3 sequences, less than 15% seen once. The source material was PBMCs, sampled on the day of the yellow fever booster vaccination. The gene calls are TRBV7-9 and TRBJ2-2; no reliable D call. The clonotype originates from a man younger than 45 who received the YFV17D yellow fever vaccine. The CDR3 DNA is TGTGCCAGCAGCACCCTCCAGAACACCGGGGAGCTGTTTTTT. Translating it yields CASSTLQNTGELFF.